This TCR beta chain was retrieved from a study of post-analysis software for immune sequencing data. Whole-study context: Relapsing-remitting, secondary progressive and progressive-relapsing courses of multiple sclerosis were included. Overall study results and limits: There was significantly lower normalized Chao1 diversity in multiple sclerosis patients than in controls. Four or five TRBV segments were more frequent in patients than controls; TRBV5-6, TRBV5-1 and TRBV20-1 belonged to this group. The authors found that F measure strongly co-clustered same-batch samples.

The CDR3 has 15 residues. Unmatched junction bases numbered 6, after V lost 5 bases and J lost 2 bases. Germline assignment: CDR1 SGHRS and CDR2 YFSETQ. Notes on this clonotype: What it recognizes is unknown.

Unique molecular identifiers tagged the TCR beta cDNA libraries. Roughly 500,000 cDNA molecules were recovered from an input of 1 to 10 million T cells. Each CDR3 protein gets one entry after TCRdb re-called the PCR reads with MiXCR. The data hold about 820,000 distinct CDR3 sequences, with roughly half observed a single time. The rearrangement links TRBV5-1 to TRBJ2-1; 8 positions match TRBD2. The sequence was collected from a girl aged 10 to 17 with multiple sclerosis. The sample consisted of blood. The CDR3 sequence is CASRIPAGAYNEQFF. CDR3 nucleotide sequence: TGCGCCAGCAGGATCCCAGCGGGAGCCTACAATGAGCAGTTCTTC.